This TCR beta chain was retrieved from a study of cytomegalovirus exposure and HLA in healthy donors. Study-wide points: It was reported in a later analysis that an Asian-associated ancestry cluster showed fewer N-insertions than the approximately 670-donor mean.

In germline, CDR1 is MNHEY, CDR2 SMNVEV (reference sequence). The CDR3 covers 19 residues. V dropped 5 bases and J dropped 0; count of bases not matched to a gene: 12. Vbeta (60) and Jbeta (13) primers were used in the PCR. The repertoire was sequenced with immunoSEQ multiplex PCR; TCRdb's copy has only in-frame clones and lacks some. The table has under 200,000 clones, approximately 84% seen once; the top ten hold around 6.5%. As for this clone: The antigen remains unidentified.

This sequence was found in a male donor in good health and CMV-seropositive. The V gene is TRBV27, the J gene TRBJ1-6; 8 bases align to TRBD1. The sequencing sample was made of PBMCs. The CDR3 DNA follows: TGTGCCAGCAGTCCCCGGGGACAGGATTTAAGCTCCTATAATTCACCCCTCCACTTT. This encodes CASSPRGQDLSSYNSPLHF.